Included here is one TCR beta chain sequence, with context. Its antigen is still unknown. This specimen comes from a study of blood T cells in healthy people across ages. Study summary: Template switching captured about one barcoded beta molecule per two T cells. Study results and caveats: Diversity was higher, and naive CD4+ cells more numerous, in long-lived donors than in aged donors. Unknown donor CMV status possibly confounded expanded clonotype changes.

PCR was performed a second time for 7 to 11 cycles using a sample-barcoded 5' primer and a J-beta primer mix. TCRdb re-derived calls from the 5' RACE reads in MiXCR, one entry per CDR3 protein. The table lists fewer than 950,000 distinct CDR3 sequences, roughly 50% of them singletons, with roughly 40% in the top ten. The CDR3 sequence is 15 residues long. Looked up from germline, CDR1 is SGHVS and CDR2 is FNYEAQ. V was pared by 5 bases and J by 4 bases, with 17 bases between. The origin of this receptor is an elderly man in good health. This chain uses TRBV7-6 with TRBJ1-2; a weak D match, TRBD1 (5 bases). Sequencing used blood. The chain's CDR3 is CASSPEHGGGYGYTF. The CDR3 DNA is TGTGCCAGCAGCCCCGAGCACGGGGGAGGCTATGGCTACACCTTC.